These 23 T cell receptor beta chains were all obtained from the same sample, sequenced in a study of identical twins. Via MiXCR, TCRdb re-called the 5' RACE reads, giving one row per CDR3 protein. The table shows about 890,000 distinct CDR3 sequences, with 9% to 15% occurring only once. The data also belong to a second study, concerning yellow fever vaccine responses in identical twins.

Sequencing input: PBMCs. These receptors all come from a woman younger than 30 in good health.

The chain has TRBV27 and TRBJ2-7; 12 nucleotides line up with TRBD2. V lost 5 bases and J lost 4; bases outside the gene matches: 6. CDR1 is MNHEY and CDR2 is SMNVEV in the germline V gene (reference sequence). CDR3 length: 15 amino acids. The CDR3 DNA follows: TGTGCCAGCAGTGGAAACGGACTAGCGGGGTACGAGCAGTACTTC. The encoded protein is CASSGNGLAGYEQYF.

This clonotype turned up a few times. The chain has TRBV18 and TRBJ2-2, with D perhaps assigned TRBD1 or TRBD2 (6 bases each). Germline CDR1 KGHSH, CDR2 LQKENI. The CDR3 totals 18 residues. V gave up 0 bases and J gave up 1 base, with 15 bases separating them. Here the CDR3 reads CASSPPRLGGVNTGELFF. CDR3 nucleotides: TGTGCCAGCTCACCACCGAGACTAGGGGGAGTGAACACCGGGGAGCTGTTTTTT.

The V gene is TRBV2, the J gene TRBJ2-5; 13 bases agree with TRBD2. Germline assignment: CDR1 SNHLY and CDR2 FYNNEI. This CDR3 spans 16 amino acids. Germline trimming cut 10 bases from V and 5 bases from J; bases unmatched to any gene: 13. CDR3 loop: CATRTRTSGSLETQYF. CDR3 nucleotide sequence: TGTGCCACCCGTACCAGGACTAGCGGGAGTTTGGAGACCCAGTACTTC.

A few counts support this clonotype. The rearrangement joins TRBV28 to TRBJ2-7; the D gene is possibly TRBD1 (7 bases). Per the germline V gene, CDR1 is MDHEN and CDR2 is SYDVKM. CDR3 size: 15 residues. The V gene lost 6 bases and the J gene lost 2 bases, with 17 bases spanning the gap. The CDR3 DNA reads TGTGCCAGCAGCCCAACTGCGGGACAGACCTACGAGCAGTACGTC. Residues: CASSPTAGQTYEQYV.

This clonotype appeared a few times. For the CDR3, the DNA is TGTGCCAGCAGCCAGGGTCGGTTGTCCTACAATGAGCAGTTCTTC. Residues: CASSQGRLSYNEQFF. The chain carries TRBV14 and TRBJ2-1; D not resolved. The CDR3 totals 15 residues. Trimming removed 3 bases from V and 1 base from J, with 10 bases in between. Germline loops: CDR1 SGHDN, CDR2 FVKESK.

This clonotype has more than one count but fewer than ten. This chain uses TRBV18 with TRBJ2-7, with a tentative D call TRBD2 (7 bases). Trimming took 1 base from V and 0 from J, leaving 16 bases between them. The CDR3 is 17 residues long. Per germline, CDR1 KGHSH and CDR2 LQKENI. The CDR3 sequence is CASSPRSSGTNSYEQYF. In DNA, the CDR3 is TGTGCCAGCTCACCACGGTCCAGCGGGACAAACTCCTACGAGCAGTACTTC.

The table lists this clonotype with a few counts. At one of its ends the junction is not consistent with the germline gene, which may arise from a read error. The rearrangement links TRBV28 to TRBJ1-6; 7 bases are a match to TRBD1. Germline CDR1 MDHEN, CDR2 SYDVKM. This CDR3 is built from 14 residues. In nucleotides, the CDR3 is TGTGCCAGCAGTCTACAACCGGGACAGTCCGCAATCTACTTT. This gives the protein CASSLQPGQSAIYF.

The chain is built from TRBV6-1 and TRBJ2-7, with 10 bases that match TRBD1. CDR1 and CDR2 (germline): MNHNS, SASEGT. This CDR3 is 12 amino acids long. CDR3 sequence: CASKTGGGEHYV. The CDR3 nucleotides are TGTGCCAGCAAGACAGGGGGCGGCGAGCATTACGTC.

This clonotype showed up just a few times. The CDR3 reads CASSTPPLGKDTQYF. CDR3 DNA: TGTGCCAGCAGTACTCCCCCTCTGGGAAAAGATACGCAGTATTTT. The chain joins TRBV6-5 to TRBJ2-3; D gene ambiguous. The CDR3 is made up of 15 amino acids. V lost 5 bases to trimming and J lost 5 bases, with 17 bases between them. Germline V CDR1 and CDR2: MNHEY, SVGAGI.

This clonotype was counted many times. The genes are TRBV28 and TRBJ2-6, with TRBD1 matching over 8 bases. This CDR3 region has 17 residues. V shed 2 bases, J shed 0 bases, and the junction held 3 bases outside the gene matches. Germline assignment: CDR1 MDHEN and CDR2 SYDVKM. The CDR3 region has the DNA TGTGCCAGCAGTTTAGGGACAGGCTCCTCTGGGGCCAACGTCCTGACTTTC. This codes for CASSLGTGSSGANVLTF. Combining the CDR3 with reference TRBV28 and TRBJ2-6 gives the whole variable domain DVKVTQSSRYLVKRTGEKVFLECVQDMDHENMFWYRQDPGLGLRLIYFSYDVKMKEKGDIPEGYSVSREKKERFSLILESASTNQTSMYLCASSLGTGSSGANVLTFGAGSRLTVL.

The CDR3: CASSYGGGSGTDTQYF. CDR3 bases: TGTGCCAGCAGTTACGGGGGCGGGAGCGGCACAGATACGCAGTATTTT. The chain employs TRBV6-5 and TRBJ2-3; maybe TRBD2 (7 bases). The CDR3 length is 16 residues. Germline V gene data show CDR1 as MNHEY and CDR2 as SVGAGI. The V and J ends lost 2 bases and 1 base respectively, with 13 bases between them.

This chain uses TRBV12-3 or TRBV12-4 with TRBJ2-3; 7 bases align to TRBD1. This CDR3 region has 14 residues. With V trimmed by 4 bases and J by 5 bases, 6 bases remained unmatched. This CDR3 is CASSYTGVGDTQYF. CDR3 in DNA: TGTGCCAGCAGTTACACAGGGGTCGGAGATACGCAGTATTTT.

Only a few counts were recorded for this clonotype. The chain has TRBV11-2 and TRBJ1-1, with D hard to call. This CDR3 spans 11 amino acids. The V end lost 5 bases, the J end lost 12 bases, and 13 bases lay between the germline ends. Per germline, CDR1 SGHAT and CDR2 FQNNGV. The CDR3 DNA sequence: TGTGCCAGCAGCCGCTCCCGTGAGACTTTCTTT. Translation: CASSRSRETFF. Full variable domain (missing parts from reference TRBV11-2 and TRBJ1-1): EAGVAQSPRYKIIEKRQSVAFWCNPISGHATLYWYQQILGQGPKLLIQFQNNGVVDDSQLPKDRFSAERLKGVDSTLKIQPAKLEDSAVYLCASSRSRETFFGQGTRLTVV.

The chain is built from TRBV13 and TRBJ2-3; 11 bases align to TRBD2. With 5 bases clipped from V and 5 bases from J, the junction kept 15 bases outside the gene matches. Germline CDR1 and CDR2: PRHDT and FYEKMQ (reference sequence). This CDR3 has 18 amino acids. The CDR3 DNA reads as TGTGCCAGCAGCGCCCTTAATAGCGGGAGGGCCAATGGAGATACGCAGTATTTT. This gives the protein CASSALNSGRANGDTQYF.

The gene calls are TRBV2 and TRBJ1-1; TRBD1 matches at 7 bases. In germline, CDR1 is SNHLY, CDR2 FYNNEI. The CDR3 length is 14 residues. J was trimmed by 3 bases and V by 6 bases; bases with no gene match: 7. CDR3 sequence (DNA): TGTGCCAGCAGACAACAGGGGAGTGACACTGAAGCTTTCTTT. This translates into CASRQQGSDTEAFF.

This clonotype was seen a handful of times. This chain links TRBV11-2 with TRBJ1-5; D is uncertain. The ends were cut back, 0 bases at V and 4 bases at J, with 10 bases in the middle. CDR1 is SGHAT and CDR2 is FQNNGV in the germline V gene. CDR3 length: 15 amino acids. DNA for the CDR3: TGTGCCAGCAGCTTAGATTGGCAGGCGAATCAGCCCCAGCATTTT. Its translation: CASSLDWQANQPQHF.

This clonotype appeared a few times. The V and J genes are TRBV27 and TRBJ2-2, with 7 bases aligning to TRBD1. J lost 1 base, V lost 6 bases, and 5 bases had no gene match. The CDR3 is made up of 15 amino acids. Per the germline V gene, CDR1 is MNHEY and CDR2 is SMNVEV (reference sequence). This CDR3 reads CASRYGTENTGELFF. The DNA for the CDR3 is TGTGCCAGCAGGTACGGGACAGAGAACACCGGGGAGCTGTTTTTT.

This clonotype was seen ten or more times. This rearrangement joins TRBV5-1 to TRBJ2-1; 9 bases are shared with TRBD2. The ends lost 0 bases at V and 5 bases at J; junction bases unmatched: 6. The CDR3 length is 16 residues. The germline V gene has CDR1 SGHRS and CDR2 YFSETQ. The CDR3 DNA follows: TGCGCCAGCAGCTTGGGGCTAGCGGGATCCAACAATGAGCAGTTCTTC. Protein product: CASSLGLAGSNNEQFF.

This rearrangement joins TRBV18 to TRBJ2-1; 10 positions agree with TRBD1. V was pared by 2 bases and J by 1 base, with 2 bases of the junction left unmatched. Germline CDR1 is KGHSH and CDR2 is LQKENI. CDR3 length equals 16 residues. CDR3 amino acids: CASSPRDRGSYNEQFF. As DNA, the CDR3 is TGTGCCAGCTCACCAAGGGACAGGGGATCCTACAATGAGCAGTTCTTC.

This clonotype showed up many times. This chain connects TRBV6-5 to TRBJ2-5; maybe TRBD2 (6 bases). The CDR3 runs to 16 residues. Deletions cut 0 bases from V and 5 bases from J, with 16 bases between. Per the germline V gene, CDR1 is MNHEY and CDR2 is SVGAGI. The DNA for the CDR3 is TGTGCCAGCAGTTACTCGGTCGGGGGTCCGGGTGAGACCCAGTACTTC. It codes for CASSYSVGGPGETQYF.

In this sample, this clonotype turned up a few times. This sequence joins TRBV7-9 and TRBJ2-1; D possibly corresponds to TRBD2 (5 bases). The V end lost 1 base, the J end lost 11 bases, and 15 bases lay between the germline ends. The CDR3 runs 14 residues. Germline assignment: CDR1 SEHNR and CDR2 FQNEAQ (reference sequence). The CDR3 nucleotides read TGTGCCAGCAGCTTAGAGGGTTTTGGGGAGCAGCAGTTCTTC. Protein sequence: CASSLEGFGEQQFF.

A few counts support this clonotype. In nucleotides, the CDR3 is TGTGCCAGCAGATTGACAGGTCGCGGGACAGATACGCAGTATTTT. This gives the protein CASRLTGRGTDTQYF. The J gene is TRBJ2-3, the V gene TRBV6-5, with D maybe TRBD1 (6 bases). Germline V gives CDR1 MNHEY, CDR2 SVGAGI. The CDR3 spans 15 residues. Trimming removed 6 bases from V and 3 bases from J, with 16 bases in between.

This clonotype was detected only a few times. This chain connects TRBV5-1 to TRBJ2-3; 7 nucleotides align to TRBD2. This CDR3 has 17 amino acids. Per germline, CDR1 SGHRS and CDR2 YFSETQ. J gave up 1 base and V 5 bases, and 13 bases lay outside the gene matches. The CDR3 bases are TGCGCCAGCAGAGCAAAGACTACCAGCGGGGGCACAGATACGCAGTATTTT. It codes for CASRAKTTSGGTDTQYF.